This T cell receptor beta chain derives from a study of CD8 T cells in ankylosing spondylitis. V trimming: 5 bases; J trimming: 6 bases; junction bases outside the gene matches: 6. The CDR3 extends over 13 amino acids. Germline V gene sequence: CDR1 SGHTA, CDR2 FQGNSA. Study results and limitations: Blood of patients with ankylosing spondylitis appeared to be characterized by a TCR beta motif of several highly homologous variants.

TCRdb reanalysed the 5' RACE reads using MiXCR and keeps one entry per CDR3 protein. The data contain some 700,000 distinct CDR3 sequences, 19% of them singletons. As concerns this clonotype: Its antigen remains unidentified.

This chain joins TRBV7-2 and TRBJ1-2, with 7 bases matching TRBD1. This TCR came from a male donor with ankylosing spondylitis. Sample: blood, either unsorted or a sorted T cell fraction (not recorded which). The CDR3 here is CASSPAGGDGYTF. The CDR3, as DNA: TGTGCCAGCAGCCCGGCAGGGGGGGATGGCTACACCTTC. Combining the CDR3 with reference TRBV7-2 and TRBJ1-2 gives the whole variable domain GAGVSQSPSNKVTEKGKDVELRCDPISGHTALYWYRQSLGQGLEFLIYFQGNSAPDKSGLPSDRFSAERTGGSVSTLTIQRTQQEDSAVYLCASSPAGGDGYTFGSGTRLTVV.